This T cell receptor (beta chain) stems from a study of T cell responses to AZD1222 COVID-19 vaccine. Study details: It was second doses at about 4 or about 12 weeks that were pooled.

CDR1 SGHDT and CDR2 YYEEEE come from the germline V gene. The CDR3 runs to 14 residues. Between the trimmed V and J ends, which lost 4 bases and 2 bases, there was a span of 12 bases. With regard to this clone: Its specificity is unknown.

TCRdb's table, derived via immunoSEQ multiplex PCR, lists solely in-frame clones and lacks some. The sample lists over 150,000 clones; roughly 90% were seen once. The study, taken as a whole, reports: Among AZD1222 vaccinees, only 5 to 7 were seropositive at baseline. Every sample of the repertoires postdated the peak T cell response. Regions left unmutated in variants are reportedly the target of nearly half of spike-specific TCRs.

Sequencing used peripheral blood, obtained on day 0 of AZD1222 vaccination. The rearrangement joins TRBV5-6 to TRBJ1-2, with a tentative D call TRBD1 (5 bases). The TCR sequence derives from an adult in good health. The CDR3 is CASSIERDNYGYTF. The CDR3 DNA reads TGTGCCAGCAGCATCGAGAGGGACAACTATGGCTACACCTTC.